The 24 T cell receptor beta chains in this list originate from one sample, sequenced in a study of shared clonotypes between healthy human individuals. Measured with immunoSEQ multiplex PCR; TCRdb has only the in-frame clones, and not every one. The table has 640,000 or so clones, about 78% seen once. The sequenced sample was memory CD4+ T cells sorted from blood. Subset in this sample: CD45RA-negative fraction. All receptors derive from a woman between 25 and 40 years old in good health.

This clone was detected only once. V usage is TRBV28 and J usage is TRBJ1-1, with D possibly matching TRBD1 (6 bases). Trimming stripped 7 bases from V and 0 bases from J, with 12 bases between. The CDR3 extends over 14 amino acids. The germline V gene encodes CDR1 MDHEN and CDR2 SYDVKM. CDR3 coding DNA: TGTGCCAGCAATCCGGGACATGTGAACACTGAAGCTTTCTTT. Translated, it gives CASNPGHVNTEAFF.

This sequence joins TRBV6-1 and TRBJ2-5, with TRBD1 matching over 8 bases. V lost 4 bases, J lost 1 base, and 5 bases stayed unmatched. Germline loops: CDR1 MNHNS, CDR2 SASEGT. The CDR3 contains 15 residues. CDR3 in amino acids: CASSGHGTGQETQYF. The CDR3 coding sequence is TGTGCCAGCAGTGGACACGGGACAGGCCAAGAGACCCAGTACTTC.

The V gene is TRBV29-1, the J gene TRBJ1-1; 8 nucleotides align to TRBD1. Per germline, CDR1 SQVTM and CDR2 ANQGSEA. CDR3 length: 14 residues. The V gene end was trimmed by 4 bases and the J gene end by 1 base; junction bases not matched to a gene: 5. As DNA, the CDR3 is TGCAGCGTTGTCAGGACAGGGAAGAACACTGAAGCTTTCTTT. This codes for CSVVRTGKNTEAFF.

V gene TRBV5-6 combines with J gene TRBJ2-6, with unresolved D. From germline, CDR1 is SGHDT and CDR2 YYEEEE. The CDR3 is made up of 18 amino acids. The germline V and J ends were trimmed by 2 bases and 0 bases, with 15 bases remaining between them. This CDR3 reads CASSFAWVGNSGANVLTF. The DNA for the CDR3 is TGTGCCAGCAGCTTCGCCTGGGTCGGAAACTCTGGGGCCAACGTCCTGACTTTC.

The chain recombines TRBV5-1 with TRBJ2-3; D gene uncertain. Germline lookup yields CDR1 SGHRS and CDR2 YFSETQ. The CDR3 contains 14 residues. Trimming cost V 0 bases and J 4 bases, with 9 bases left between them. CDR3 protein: CASSLVAGSDTQYF. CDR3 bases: TGCGCCAGCAGCTTGGTGGCTGGGTCAGATACGCAGTATTTT. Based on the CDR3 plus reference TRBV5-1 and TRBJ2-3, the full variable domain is KAGVTQTPRYLIKTRGQQVTLSCSPISGHRSVSWYQQTPGQGLQFLFEYFSETQRNKGNFPGRFSGRQFSNSRSEMNVSTLELGDSALYLCASSLVAGSDTQYFGPGTRLTVL.

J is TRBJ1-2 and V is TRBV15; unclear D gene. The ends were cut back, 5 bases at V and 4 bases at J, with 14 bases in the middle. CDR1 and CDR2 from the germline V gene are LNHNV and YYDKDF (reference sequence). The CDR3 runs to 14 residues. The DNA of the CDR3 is TGTGCCACCAGCTCAGGCTCGCGTGTCTATGGCTACACCTTC. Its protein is CATSSGSRVYGYTF.

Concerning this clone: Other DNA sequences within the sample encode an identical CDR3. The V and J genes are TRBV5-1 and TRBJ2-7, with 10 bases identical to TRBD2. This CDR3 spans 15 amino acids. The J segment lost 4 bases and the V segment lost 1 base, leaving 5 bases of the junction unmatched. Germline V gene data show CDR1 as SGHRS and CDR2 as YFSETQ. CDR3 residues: CASSLLASGSYEQYF. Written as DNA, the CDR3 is TGCGCCAGCAGCTTGTTGGCTAGCGGGAGTTACGAGCAGTACTTC.

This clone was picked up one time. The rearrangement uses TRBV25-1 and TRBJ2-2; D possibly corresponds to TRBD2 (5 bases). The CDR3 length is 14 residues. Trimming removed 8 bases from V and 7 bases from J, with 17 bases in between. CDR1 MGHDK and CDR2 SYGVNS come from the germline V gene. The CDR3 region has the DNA TGTGCCAGCGGAGCGACCGGCCGGGGCGGGGAGCTGTTTTTT. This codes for CASGATGRGGELFF.

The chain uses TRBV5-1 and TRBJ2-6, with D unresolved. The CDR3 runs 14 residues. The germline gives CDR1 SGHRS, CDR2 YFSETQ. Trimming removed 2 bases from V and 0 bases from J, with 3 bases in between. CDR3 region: CASSFDSGANVLTF. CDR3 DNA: TGCGCCAGCAGCTTCGACTCTGGGGCCAACGTCCTGACTTTC.

In DNA form, the CDR3 reads TGTGCCAGCAGCCCCCGGGCGAATCTTGGAAACACCATATATTTT. Translated: CASSPRANLGNTIYF. The chain is built from TRBV7-8 and TRBJ1-3; D ambiguous. CDR1 is SGHVS and CDR2 is FQNEAQ in the germline V gene. Trimming removed 5 bases at V and 3 bases at J, with 14 bases between. This CDR3 has 15 amino acids.

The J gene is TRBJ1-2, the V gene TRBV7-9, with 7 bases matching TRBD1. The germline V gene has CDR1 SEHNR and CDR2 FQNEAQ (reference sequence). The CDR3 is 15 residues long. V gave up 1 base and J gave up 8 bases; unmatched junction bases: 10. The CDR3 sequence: CASSLEYRGQEGYTF. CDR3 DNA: TGTGCCAGCAGCTTAGAGTACAGGGGCCAGGAAGGCTACACCTTC.

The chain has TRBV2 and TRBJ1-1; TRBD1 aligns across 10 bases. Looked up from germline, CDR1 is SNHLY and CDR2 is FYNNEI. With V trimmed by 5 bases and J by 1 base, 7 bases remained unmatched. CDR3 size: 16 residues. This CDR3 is CASSSGTGVPNTEAFF. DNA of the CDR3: TGTGCCAGCAGTTCCGGGACAGGGGTCCCGAACACTGAAGCTTTCTTT.

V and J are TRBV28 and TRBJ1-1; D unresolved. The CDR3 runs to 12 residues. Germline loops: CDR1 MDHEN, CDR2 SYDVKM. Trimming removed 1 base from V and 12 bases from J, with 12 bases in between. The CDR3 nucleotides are TGTGCCAGCAGTTTATATCCGGATAAGACTTTCTTT. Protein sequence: CASSLYPDKTFF.

CDR3 amino acids: CATSNNLAGTSSYEQYF. CDR3 sequence (DNA): TGTGCCACCAGCAACAACCTAGCGGGAACTAGCTCCTACGAGCAGTACTTC. The rearrangement joins TRBV15 to TRBJ2-7; 9 positions agree with TRBD2. The CDR3 is 17 amino acids. After removal of 4 bases from V and 0 bases from J, the junction contained 10 bases not matched to a gene. Germline CDR1 and CDR2: LNHNV and YYDKDF (reference sequence).

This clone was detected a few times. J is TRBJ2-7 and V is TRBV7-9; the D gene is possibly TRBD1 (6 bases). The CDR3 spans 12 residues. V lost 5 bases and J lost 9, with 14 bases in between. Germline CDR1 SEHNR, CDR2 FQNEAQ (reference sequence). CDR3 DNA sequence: TGTGCCAGCAGCCAACAGGGATTCGGGCAGTACTTC. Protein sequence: CASSQQGFGQYF.

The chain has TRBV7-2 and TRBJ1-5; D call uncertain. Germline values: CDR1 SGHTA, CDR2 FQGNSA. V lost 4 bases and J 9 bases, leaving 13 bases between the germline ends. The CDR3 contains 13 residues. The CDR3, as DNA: TGTGCCAGCAGCTCCAGTCCCGCCCCGCCCCAGCATTTT. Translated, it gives CASSSSPAPPQHF.

The CDR3 DNA is TGTGCCAGCAGTCGAGACAACAATCAGCCCCAGCATTTT. This encodes CASSRDNNQPQHF. This chain links TRBV6-6 with TRBJ1-5, with D unresolved. This CDR3 comprises 13 residues. The germline V gene encodes CDR1 MNHNY and CDR2 SVGAGI (reference sequence). Between the trimmed V and J ends, which lost 5 bases and 3 bases, there was a span of 8 bases.

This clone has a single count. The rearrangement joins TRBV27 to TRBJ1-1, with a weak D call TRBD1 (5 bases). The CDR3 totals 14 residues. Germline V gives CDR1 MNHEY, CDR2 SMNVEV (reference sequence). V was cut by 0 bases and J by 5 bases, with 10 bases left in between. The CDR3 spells CASSLSGAHTEAFF. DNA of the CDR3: TGTGCCAGCAGTTTATCAGGGGCTCATACTGAAGCTTTCTTT.

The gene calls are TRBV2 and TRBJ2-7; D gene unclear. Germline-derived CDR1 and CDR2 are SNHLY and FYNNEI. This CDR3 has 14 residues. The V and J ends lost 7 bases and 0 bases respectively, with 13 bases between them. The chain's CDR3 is CASTRLTSSYEQYF. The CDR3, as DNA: TGTGCCAGCACCCGACTTACCAGCTCCTACGAGCAGTACTTC.

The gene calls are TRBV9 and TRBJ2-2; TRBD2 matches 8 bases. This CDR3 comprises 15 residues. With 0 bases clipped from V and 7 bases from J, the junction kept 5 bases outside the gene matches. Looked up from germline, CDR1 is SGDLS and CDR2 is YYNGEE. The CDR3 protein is CASSVGQRGYGELFF. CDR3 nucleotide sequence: TGTGCCAGCAGCGTAGGGCAGCGGGGGTACGGGGAGCTGTTTTTT.

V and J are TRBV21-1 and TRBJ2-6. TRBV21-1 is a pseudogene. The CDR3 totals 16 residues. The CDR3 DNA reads TGTGCCAGCAGCACGGGACCCCAGTCTGGGGCCAACGTCCTGACTTTC. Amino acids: CASSTGPQSGANVLTF.

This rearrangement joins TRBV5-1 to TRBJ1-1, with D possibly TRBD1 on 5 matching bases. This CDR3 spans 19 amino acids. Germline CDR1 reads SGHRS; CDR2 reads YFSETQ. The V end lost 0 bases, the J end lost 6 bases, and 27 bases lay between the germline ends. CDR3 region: CASSLDTGARMGISAEAFF. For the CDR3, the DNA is TGCGCCAGCAGCTTGGACACAGGAGCCCGGATGGGTATTAGTGCTGAAGCTTTCTTT.

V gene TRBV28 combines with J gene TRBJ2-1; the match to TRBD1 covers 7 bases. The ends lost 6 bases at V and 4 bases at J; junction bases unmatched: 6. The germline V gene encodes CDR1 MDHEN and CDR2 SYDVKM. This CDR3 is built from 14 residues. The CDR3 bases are TGTGCCAGCAGGACCGGGACAGCGTACAATGAGCAGTTCTTC. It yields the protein CASRTGTAYNEQFF.

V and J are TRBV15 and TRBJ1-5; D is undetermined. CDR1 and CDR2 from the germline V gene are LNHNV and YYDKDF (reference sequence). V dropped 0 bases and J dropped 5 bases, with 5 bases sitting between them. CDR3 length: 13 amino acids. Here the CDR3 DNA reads TGTGCCACCAGCAGAGAAGAATATCAGCCCCAGCATTTT. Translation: CATSREEYQPQHF.